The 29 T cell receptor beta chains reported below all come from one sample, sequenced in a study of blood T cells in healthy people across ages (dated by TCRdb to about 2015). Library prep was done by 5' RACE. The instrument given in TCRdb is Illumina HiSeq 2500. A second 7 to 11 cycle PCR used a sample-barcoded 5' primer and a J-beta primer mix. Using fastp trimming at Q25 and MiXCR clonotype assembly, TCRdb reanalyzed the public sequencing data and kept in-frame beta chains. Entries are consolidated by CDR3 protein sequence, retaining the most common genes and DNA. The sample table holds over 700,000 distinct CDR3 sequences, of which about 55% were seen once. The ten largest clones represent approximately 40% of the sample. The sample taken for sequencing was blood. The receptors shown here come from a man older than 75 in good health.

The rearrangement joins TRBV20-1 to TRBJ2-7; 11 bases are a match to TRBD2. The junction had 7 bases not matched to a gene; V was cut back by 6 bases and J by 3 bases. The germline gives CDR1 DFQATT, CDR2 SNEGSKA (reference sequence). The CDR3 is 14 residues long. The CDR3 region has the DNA TGCAGTGCGAGACTAGCGGGAAAAGGCTACGAGCAGTACTTC. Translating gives CSARLAGKGYEQYF.

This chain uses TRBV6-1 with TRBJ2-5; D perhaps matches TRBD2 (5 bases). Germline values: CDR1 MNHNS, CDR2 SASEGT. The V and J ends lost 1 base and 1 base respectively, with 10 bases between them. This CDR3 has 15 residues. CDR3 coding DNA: TGTGCCAGCAGTGAAGAGGGAGTCACCCAAGAGACCCAGTACTTC. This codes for CASSEEGVTQETQYF.

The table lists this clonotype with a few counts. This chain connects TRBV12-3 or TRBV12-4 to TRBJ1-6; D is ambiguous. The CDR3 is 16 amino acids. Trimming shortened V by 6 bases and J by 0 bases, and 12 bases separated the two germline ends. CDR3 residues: CASRPSGSSYNSPLHF. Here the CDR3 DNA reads TGTGCCAGCAGGCCTTCGGGGAGCTCCTATAATTCACCCCTCCACTTT.

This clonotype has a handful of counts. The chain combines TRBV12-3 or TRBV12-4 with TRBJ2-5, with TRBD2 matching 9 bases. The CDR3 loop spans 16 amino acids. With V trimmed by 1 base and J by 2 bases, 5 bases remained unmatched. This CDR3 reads CASSLGGAGGQETQYF. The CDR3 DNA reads TGTGCCAGCAGTTTAGGCGGGGCGGGAGGGCAAGAGACCCAGTACTTC.

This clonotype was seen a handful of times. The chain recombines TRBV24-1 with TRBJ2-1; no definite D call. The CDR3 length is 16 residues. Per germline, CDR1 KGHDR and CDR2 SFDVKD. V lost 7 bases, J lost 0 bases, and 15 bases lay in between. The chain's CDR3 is CATRARPGSSYNEQFF. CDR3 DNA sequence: TGTGCCACCAGGGCCCGGCCCGGCAGCTCCTACAATGAGCAGTTCTTC.

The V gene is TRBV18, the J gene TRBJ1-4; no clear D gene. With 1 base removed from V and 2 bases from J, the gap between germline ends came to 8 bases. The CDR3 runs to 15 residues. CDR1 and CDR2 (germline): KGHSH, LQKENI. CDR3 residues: CASSPQESTNEKLFF. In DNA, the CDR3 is TGTGCCAGCTCACCACAGGAGTCGACTAATGAAAAACTGTTTTTT.

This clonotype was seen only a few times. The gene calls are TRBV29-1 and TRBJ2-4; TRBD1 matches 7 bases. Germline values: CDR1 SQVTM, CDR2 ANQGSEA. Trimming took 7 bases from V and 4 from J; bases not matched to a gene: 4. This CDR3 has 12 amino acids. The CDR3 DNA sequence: TGCAGCGCCACACAGGGGAAAAACATTCAGTACTTC. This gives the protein CSATQGKNIQYF.

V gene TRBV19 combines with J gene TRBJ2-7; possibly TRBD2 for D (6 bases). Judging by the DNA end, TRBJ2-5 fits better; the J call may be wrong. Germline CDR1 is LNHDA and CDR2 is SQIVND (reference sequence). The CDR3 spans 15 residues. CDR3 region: CASSILLAGRKTQYF. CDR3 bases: TGTGCCAGTAGTATCCTTCTGGCGGGACGGAAGACCCAGTACTTC.

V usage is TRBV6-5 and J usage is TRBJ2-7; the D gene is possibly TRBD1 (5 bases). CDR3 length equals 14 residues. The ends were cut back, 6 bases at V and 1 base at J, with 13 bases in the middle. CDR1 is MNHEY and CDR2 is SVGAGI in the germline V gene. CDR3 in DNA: TGTGCCAGCAGACGAGGACAAGCATCCTACGAGCAGTACTTC. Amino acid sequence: CASRRGQASYEQYF.

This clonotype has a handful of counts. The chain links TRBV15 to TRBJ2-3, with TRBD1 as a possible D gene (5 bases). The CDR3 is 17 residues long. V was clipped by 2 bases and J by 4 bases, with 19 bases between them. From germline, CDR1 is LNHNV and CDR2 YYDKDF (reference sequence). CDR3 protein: CATSRSGEGALADTQYF. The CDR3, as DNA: TGTGCCACCAGCAGATCTGGTGAAGGGGCACTGGCAGATACGCAGTATTTT.

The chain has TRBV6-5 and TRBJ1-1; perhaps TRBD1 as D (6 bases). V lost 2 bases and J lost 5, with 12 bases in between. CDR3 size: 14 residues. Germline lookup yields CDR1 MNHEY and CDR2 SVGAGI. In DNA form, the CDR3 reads TGTGCCAGCAGTTACACAGGGAAGAGGACTGAAGCTTTCTTT. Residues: CASSYTGKRTEAFF.

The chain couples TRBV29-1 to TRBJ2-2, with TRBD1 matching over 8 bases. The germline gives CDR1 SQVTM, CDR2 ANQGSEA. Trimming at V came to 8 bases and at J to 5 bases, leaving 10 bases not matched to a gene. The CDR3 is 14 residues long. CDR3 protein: CSIDRGDGTGELFF. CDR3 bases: TGCAGCATAGACAGGGGAGACGGAACCGGGGAGCTGTTTTTT.

The CDR3 DNA follows: TGCGCCAGCAGCCCGGACCCCAGGACCACCTACGAGCAGTACTTC. Its protein product is CASSPDPRTTYEQYF. The chain carries TRBV5-1 and TRBJ2-7; D call uncertain. V lost 4 bases and J 2 bases, leaving 16 bases between the germline ends. This CDR3 is 15 amino acids long. Germline V CDR1 and CDR2: SGHRS, YFSETQ.

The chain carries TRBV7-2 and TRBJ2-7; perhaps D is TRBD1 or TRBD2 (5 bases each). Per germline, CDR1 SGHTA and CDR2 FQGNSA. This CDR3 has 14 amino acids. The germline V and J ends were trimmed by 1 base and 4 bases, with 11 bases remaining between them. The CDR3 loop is CASSLVPGAYEQYF. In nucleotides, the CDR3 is TGTGCCAGCAGCTTAGTCCCCGGGGCGTACGAGCAGTACTTC.

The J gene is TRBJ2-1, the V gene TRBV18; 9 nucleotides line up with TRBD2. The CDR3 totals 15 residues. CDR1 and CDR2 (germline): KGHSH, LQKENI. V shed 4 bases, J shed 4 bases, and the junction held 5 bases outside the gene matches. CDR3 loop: CASSQSSGEYNEQFF. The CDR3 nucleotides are TGTGCCAGCTCACAATCTAGCGGGGAGTACAATGAGCAGTTCTTC.

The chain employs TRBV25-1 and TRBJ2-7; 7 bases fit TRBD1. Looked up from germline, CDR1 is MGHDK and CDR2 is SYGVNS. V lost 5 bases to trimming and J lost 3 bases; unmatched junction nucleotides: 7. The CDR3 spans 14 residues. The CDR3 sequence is CASSPADRDYEQYF. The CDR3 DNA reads TGTGCCAGCAGTCCTGCCGACAGGGACTACGAGCAGTACTTC.

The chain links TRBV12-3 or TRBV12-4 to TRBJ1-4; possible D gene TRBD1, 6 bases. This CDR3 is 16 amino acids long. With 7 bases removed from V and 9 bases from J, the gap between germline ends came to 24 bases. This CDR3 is CASKGGLGPTGQKLFF. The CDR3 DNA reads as TGTGCCAGCAAAGGTGGGCTCGGACCGACAGGACAAAAACTGTTTTTT.

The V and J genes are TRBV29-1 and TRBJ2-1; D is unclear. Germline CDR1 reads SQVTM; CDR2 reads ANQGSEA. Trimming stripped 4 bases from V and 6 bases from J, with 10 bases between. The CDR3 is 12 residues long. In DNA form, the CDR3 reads TGCAGCGTTGGACGACCGGGCAATGAGCAGTTCTTC. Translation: CSVGRPGNEQFF.

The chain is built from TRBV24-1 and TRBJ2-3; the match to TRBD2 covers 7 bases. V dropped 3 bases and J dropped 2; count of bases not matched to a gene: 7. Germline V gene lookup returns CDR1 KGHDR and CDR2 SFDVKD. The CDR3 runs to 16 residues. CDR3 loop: CATSDRLAETTDTQYF. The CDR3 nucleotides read TGTGCCACCAGTGATCGTCTAGCGGAGACCACAGATACGCAGTATTTT.

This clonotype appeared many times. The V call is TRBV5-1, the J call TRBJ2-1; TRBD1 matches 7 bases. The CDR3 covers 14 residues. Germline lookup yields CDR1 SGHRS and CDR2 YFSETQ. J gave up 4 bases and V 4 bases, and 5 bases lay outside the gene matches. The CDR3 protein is CASSPPGQYNEQFF. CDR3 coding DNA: TGCGCCAGCAGCCCCCCGGGACAGTACAATGAGCAGTTCTTC. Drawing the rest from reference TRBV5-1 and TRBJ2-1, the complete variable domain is KAGVTQTPRYLIKTRGQQVTLSCSPISGHRSVSWYQQTPGQGLQFLFEYFSETQRNKGNFPGRFSGRQFSNSRSEMNVSTLELGDSALYLCASSPPGQYNEQFFGPGTRLTVL.

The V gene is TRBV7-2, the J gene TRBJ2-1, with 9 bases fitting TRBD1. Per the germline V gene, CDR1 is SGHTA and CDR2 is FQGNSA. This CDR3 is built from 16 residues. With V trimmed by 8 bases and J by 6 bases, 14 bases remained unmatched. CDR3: CASERKWDRVPNEQFF. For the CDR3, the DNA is TGTGCCAGCGAGCGTAAATGGGACAGGGTACCCAATGAGCAGTTCTTC.

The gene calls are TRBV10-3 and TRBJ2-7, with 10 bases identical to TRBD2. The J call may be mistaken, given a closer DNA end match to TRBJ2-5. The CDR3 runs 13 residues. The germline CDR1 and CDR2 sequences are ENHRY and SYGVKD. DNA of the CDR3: TGTGCCATAAGGAGCGGGAGGGAGGAGACCCAGTACTTC. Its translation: CAIRSGREETQYF.

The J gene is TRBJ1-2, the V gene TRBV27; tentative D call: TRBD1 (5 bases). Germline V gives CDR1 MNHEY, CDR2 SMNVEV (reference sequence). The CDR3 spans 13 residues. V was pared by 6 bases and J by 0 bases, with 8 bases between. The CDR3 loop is CASSRQPNYGYTF. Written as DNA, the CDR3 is TGTGCCAGCAGCAGACAGCCTAACTATGGCTACACCTTC.

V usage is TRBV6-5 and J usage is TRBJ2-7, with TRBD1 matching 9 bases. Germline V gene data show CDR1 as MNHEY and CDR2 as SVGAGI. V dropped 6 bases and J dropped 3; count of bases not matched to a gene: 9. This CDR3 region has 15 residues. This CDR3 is CASRGKQGAFYEQYF. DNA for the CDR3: TGTGCCAGCAGGGGAAAACAGGGGGCCTTCTACGAGCAGTACTTC.

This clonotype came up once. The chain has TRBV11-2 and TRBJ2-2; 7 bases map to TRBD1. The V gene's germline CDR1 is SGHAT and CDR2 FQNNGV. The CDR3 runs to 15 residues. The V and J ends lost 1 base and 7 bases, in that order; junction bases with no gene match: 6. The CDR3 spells CASSLVGRQGGELFF. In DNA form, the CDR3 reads TGTGCCAGCAGCTTAGTGGGCCGACAGGGCGGGGAGCTGTTTTTT.

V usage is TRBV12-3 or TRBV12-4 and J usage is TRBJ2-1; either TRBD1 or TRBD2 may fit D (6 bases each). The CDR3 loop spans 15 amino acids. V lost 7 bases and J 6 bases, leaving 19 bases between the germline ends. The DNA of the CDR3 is TGTGCCAGCACCCAGGGACTTGGGGGCATCAATGAGCAGTTCTTC. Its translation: CASTQGLGGINEQFF.

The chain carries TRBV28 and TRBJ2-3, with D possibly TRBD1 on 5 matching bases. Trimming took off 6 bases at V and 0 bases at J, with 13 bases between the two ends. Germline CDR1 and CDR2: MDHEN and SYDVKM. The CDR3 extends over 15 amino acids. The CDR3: CASSSGQGSTDTQYF. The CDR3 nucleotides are TGTGCCAGCAGCTCCGGACAAGGTAGCACAGATACGCAGTATTTT. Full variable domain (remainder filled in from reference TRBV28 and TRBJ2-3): DVKVTQSSRYLVKRTGEKVFLECVQDMDHENMFWYRQDPGLGLRLIYFSYDVKMKEKGDIPEGYSVSREKKERFSLILESASTNQTSMYLCASSSGQGSTDTQYFGPGTRLTVL.

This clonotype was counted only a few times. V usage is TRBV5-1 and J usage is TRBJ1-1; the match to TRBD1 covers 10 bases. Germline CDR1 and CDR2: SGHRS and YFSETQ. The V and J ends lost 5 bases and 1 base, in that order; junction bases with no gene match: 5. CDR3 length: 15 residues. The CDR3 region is CASRPGTGANTEAFF. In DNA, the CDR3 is TGCGCCAGCAGGCCCGGGACAGGGGCGAACACTGAAGCTTTCTTT.

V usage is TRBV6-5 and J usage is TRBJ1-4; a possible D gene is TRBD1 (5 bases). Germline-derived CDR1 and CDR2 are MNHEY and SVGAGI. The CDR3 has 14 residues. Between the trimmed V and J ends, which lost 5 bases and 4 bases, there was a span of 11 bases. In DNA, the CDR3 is TGTGCCAGCAGTGACGGGGGTCGTAATGAAAAACTGTTTTTT. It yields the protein CASSDGGRNEKLFF.